Each of the 16 T cell receptor beta chains below was sequenced from the same sample in a study of response to subunit inactivated influenza vaccine. TCRdb reanalysed the RT-PCR reads using MiXCR and keeps one entry per CDR3 protein. The data contain around 650,000 distinct CDR3 sequences, 15% to 18% of them singletons. The material sequenced was PBMCs from blood, taken less than 13 days after vaccination. Receptors were obtained from a man aged 45-65 years who received an inactivated influenza vaccine.

The chain carries TRBV20-1 and TRBJ1-2; 8 bases align to TRBD1. V shed 5 bases, J shed 4 bases, and the junction held 6 bases outside the gene matches. Germline V gene data show CDR1 as DFQATT and CDR2 as SNEGSKA (reference sequence). The CDR3 contains 13 residues. This CDR3 reads CSASIGTGYGYTF. As DNA, the CDR3 is TGCAGTGCTTCTATCGGGACAGGCTATGGCTACACCTTC.

This chain joins TRBV20-1 and TRBJ2-7; no firm D call. Germline lookup yields CDR1 DFQATT and CDR2 SNEGSKA (reference sequence). The CDR3 consists of 14 residues. V lost 0 bases, J lost 2 bases, and 11 bases lay in between. For the CDR3, the DNA is TGCAGTGCTAGAGACCGGGTCCTAGCCTACGAGCAGTACTTC. This codes for CSARDRVLAYEQYF.

This clonotype turned up a few times. The chain recombines TRBV27 with TRBJ1-2; TRBD1 agrees at 9 bases. The CDR3 extends over 15 amino acids. The germline V gene encodes CDR1 MNHEY and CDR2 SMNVEV (reference sequence). V trimming: 0 bases; J trimming: 5 bases; junction bases outside the gene matches: 4. DNA for the CDR3: TGTGCCAGCAGTTTATCCGGGACAGGGCGATATGGCTACACCTTC. Translation gives CASSLSGTGRYGYTF.

There are a few counts of this clonotype. This chain uses TRBV4-1 with TRBJ1-1; D may be TRBD1 (5 bases). The germline V gene has CDR1 MGHRA and CDR2 YSYEKL. V was shortened by 4 bases and J by 4 bases, with 16 bases between the two germline ends. The CDR3 runs 15 residues. CDR3 DNA: TGCGCCAGCAGCCTTGCTGGGGGGTCGAGCACTGAAGCTTTCTTT. Translating it yields CASSLAGGSSTEAFF.

There are many counts of this clonotype. The CDR3 DNA sequence: TGCGCCAGCAGCATACTGACAGGATACAATGAGCAGTTCTTC. Amino acids: CASSILTGYNEQFF. This sequence joins TRBV5-1 and TRBJ2-1, with D perhaps TRBD1 (6 bases). The CDR3 consists of 14 residues. Germline V gene lookup returns CDR1 SGHRS and CDR2 YFSETQ. V was shortened by 4 bases and J by 4 bases, with 12 bases between the two germline ends.

The rearrangement uses TRBV20-1 and TRBJ2-5; 14 positions agree with TRBD2. V was clipped by 0 bases and J by 5 bases; unmatched bases: 8. CDR3 size: 17 residues. The germline V gene encodes CDR1 DFQATT and CDR2 SNEGSKA (reference sequence). The CDR3 DNA follows: TGCAGTGCTAGAGATGCCGGGACTAGCGGGAGAAGGGAGACCCAGTACTTC. Amino acids: CSARDAGTSGRRETQYF.

Comment on this clonotype: The CDR3 does not close with the conserved phenylalanine or tryptophan, likely indicating a read error. The DNA is omitted, as the CDR3 cannot be located on it reliably, and the CDR3 follows TCRdb's listing. The chain combines TRBV21-1 with TRBJ2-7. TRBV21-1 is an annotated pseudogene. Counting both end residues, the CDR3 totals 8 amino acids. The CDR3 spells CASSKDKD.

The chain couples TRBV12-3 or TRBV12-4 to TRBJ2-4; D is possibly TRBD1 (6 bases). The CDR3 totals 15 residues. The V end was cut by 6 bases, the J end by 3 bases, with 15 bases between. CDR3: CASSPEDRGKNIQYF. The CDR3 DNA sequence: TGTGCCAGCAGCCCAGAGGACAGAGGCAAAAACATTCAGTACTTC.

The chain combines TRBV5-1 with TRBJ2-7, with 7 bases identical to TRBD1. The germline V gene has CDR1 SGHRS and CDR2 YFSETQ. V gave up 1 base and J gave up 1 base; unmatched junction bases: 8. This CDR3 has 16 residues. CDR3 DNA sequence: TGCGCCAGCAGCTTGACACCGGGACAGCGATCCTACGAGCAGTACTTC. Translated: CASSLTPGQRSYEQYF.

The J gene is TRBJ2-1, the V gene TRBV7-8; 8 bases align to TRBD2. CDR1 is SGHVS and CDR2 is FQNEAQ in the germline V gene. With 3 bases clipped from V and 7 bases from J, the junction kept 8 bases outside the gene matches. The length of the CDR3 is 15 residues. CDR3 coding DNA: TGTGCCAGCAGCTTCCAACTAGCGGAGCTGAATGAGCAGTTCTTC. This gives the protein CASSFQLAELNEQFF. Drawing the rest from reference TRBV7-8 and TRBJ2-1, the complete variable domain is GAGVSQSPRYKVAKRGQDVALRCDPISGHVSLFWYQQALGQGPEFLTYFQNEAQLDKSGLPSDRFFAERPEGSVSTLKIQRTQQEDSAVYLCASSFQLAELNEQFFGPGTRLTVL.

The chain recombines TRBV20-1 with TRBJ2-6; tentatively, D is TRBD2 (7 bases). The CDR3 has 15 amino acids. Between the trimmed V and J ends, which lost 3 bases and 2 bases, there was a span of 11 bases. The V gene's germline CDR1 is DFQATT and CDR2 SNEGSKA (reference sequence). The DNA of the CDR3 is TGCAGTGCTAGGGGGCGGGGGCCTGGGGCCAACGTCCTGACTTTC. Translating gives CSARGRGPGANVLTF.

The chain recombines TRBV6-5 with TRBJ1-6; D not certain. V dropped 0 bases and J dropped 7 bases, with 10 bases sitting between them. Germline V gives CDR1 MNHEY, CDR2 SVGAGI. CDR3 size: 15 residues. The CDR3 loop is CASSYSQRRNSPLHF. The CDR3 DNA reads TGTGCCAGCAGTTACTCTCAACGGCGAAATTCACCCCTCCACTTT.

This rearrangement joins TRBV2 to TRBJ1-5, with D possibly matching TRBD1 (5 bases). Looked up from germline, CDR1 is SNHLY and CDR2 is FYNNEI. The CDR3 contains 15 residues. Trimming cost V 8 bases and J 0 bases, with 14 bases left between them. CDR3 sequence (DNA): TGTGCCAGCCATGGGGCCCGAAGTAGCAATCAGCCCCAGCATTTT. It translates to CASHGARSSNQPQHF.

This clonotype was observed a handful of times. This sequence joins TRBV4-3 and TRBJ1-1; no firm D call. Looked up from germline, CDR1 is LGHNA and CDR2 is YSLEER. This CDR3 spans 15 amino acids. Between the trimmed V and J ends, which lost 1 base and 0 bases, there was a span of 9 bases. In DNA, the CDR3 is TGCGCCAGCAGCCAAGGTAGCAAGATGAACACTGAAGCTTTCTTT. Protein sequence: CASSQGSKMNTEAFF.

The rearrangement joins TRBV29-1 to TRBJ1-1, with D possibly matching TRBD1 (5 bases). CDR1 is SQVTM and CDR2 is ANQGSEA in the germline V gene. V was cut by 5 bases and J by 1 base, with 11 bases left in between. This CDR3 spans 13 amino acids. CDR3 sequence reads: CSVSGHPNTEAFF. The CDR3 nucleotides read TGCAGCGTTAGCGGACACCCGAACACTGAAGCTTTCTTT.

The rearrangement uses TRBV12-3 or TRBV12-4 and TRBJ1-6; D not resolved. CDR3 length: 12 amino acids. The V end was cut by 6 bases, the J end by 9 bases, with 9 bases between. CDR3 DNA: TGTGCCAGCAGAACCCAAACTTCACCCCTCCACTTT. Protein product: CASRTQTSPLHF.